The 9 T cell receptor beta chains reported below all come from one sample, sequenced in a study of cytomegalovirus exposure and HLA in healthy donors. Vbeta (60) and Jbeta (13) primers were used in the PCR. Clones were read by immunoSEQ multiplex PCR, and TCRdb kept only the in-frame ones, dropping some. The sample includes 150,000 to 200,000 clones, about 80% seen only once; the top ten take about 1%. What was sequenced was PBMCs. The source of these receptors is a woman between 40 and 50 years old in good health and CMV-seronegative.

V usage is TRBV30 and J usage is TRBJ2-3, with TRBD2 identical over 10 bases. Trimming cost V 2 bases and J 6 bases; bases outside gene matches: 11. The CDR3 length is 16 residues. Germline V lookup: CDR1 GTSNPN, CDR2 SVGIG (reference sequence). The CDR3 sequence is CAWSPGTSALGDTQYF. CDR3 nucleotide sequence: TGTGCCTGGAGTCCCGGGACTAGCGCCCTGGGCGATACGCAGTATTTT.

The chain carries TRBV21-1 and TRBJ2-1; the DNA was not compared with TRBD2, the D call given in the table. TRBV21-1 is a listed pseudogene. The CDR3 has 16 amino acids. The CDR3 sequence is CASSKDGVRRENEQFF. The CDR3 DNA follows: TGTGCCAGCAGCAAAGACGGAGTCAGGCGGGAGAATGAGCAGTTCTTC.

This chain's CDR3 is CAWTYPQDEAFF. In nucleotides, the CDR3 is TGTGCCTGGACTTACCCCCAGGATGAAGCTTTCTTT. The chain is built from TRBV30 and TRBJ1-1; D unresolved. V shed 4 bases and J shed 7 bases, with 13 bases lying between them. The CDR3 runs 12 residues. Germline values: CDR1 GTSNPN, CDR2 SVGIG (reference sequence).

The chain joins TRBV6-5 to TRBJ1-2, with TRBD1 matching over 8 bases. The CDR3 totals 15 residues. Trimming at V came to 6 bases and at J to 6 bases, leaving 12 bases not matched to a gene. Looked up from germline, CDR1 is MNHEY and CDR2 is SVGAGI. The CDR3 bases are TGTGCCAGCAGCCCCAGGACAGGGTCTACCCATGGCTACACCTTC. Its translation is CASSPRTGSTHGYTF.

For the CDR3, the DNA is TGTGCCAGCAGCTTAGGGGGCAGGGGCGAGCATGGCTACACCTTC. Translated, it gives CASSLGGRGEHGYTF. The genes are TRBV7-9 and TRBJ1-2; the D gene is possibly TRBD1 (6 bases). Germline V CDR1 and CDR2: SEHNR, FQNEAQ (reference sequence). Trimming removed 1 base at V and 6 bases at J, with 15 bases between. The CDR3 is made up of 15 amino acids.

CDR3 DNA sequence: TGTGCCACCAGCAGAAGCCTTAGCGGGTCAGGCGCAGATACGCAGTATTTT. It encodes CATSRSLSGSGADTQYF. The chain has TRBV15 and TRBJ2-3; 7 bases agree with TRBD2. This CDR3 has 17 amino acids. The V and J ends lost 2 bases and 4 bases, in that order; junction bases with no gene match: 12. CDR1 and CDR2 from the germline V gene are LNHNV and YYDKDF (reference sequence).

The rearrangement joins TRBV9 to TRBJ2-1; 11 bases line up with TRBD2. The V segment lost 3 bases and the J segment 1 base; nucleotides outside the gene matches: 9. Per the germline V gene, CDR1 is SGDLS and CDR2 is YYNGEE. The CDR3 loop spans 18 amino acids. The chain's CDR3 is CASSEGTSGTLSYNEQFF. CDR3 sequence (DNA): TGTGCCAGCAGCGAGGGGACTAGCGGTACTCTATCCTACAATGAGCAGTTCTTC.

The rearrangement joins TRBV5-6 to TRBJ1-4, with 8 bases matching TRBD1. CDR1 is SGHDT, CDR2 YYEEEE, per germline. Trimming took 5 bases from V and 3 from J; bases not matched to a gene: 15. The CDR3 sequence is 18 residues long. The CDR3 region has the DNA TGTGCCAGCAGTTCCCCTACCGGGACAGGCAGATCTAATGAAAAACTGTTTTTT. Its protein product is CASSSPTGTGRSNEKLFF.

The chain combines TRBV19 with TRBJ2-3; 13 bases map to TRBD2. The CDR3 runs 17 residues. V was clipped by 5 bases and J by 4 bases; unmatched bases: 9. The germline CDR1 and CDR2 sequences are LNHDA and SQIVND (reference sequence). This chain's CDR3 is CASSSRTSGRSSDTQYF. CDR3 nucleotide sequence: TGTGCCAGTAGTTCCCGGACTAGCGGGAGAAGTTCAGATACGCAGTATTTT.